The clone carrying this TCR beta chain was observed a single time. Its specificity is not known. A single base separates this from a much larger clone, so it may be a read error. Using RNA transcripts as the source, TCR beta CDR3 regions were amplified. The HTBI set primed first-round TCR CDR3 RT-PCR. TCRdb re-derived calls from the multiplex PCR reads in MiXCR, one entry per CDR3 protein. This sample has some 560,000 distinct CDR3 sequences, with 15% to 18% found just once. This sample is part of a study of T cells in Graves' hyperthyroidism and ophthalmopathy. General study results and limits: Blood held most thyroid clonotypes expanded above 0.001 frequency.

Stable Graves' hyperthyroidism meant no ophthalmopathy progression within 18 months. Investigators excluded patients with uncontrolled infection, other autoimmune disease, pregnancy or lactation. Germline V gives CDR1 DFQATT, CDR2 SNEGSKA (reference sequence). CDR3 size: 13 residues. Trimming stripped 6 bases from V and 1 base from J, with 13 bases between. J is TRBJ2-7 and V is TRBV20-1; D may be TRBD2 (6 bases). This clonotype was sampled from a woman aged 30 to 39 with Graves' hyperthyroidism. Sequencing input: blood. CDR3 DNA: TGCAGTGCCGACGATGGGACTTCCTACGAGCAGTACTTC. This codes for CSADDGTSYEQYF.